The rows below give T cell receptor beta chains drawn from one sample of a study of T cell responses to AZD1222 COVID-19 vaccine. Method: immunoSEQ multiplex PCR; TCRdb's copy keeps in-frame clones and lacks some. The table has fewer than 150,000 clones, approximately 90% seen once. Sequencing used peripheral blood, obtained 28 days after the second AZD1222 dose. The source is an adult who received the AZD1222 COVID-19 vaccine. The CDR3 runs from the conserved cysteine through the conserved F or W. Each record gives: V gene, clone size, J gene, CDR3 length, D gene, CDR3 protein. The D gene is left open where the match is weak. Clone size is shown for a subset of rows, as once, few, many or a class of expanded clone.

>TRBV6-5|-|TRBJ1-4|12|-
CASSLWGTRLFF
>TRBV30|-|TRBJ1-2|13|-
CAWYGGREYGYTF
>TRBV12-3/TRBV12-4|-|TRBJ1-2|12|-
CASSLMGGGYTF
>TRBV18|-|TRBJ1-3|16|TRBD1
CASSPTGGLSGNTIYF
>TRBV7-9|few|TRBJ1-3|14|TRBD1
CASSSRTGGNTIYF
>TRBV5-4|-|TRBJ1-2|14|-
CASSLGEANYGYTF
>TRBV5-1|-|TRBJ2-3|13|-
CASSSDSTDTQYF
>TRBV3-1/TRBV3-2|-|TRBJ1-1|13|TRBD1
CASSQVGQGGAFF
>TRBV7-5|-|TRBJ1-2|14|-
CARSFHPANYGYTF
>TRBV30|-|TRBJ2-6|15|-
CAWSGSSSGANVLTF
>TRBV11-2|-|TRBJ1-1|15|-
CASSLRLRRGTEAFF
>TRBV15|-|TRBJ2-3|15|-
CATSREAQGTDTQYF
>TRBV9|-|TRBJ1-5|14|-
CASSPTVSNQPQHF
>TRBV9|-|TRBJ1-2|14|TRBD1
CASSVGTGGYGYTF
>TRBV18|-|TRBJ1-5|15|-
CASSPPGRVNQPQHF
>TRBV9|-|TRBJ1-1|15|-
CASSVESRAVNGAFF
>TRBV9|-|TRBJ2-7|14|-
CASSVLSGSYEQYF
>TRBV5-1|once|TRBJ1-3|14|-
CASSLAQGPDTIYF
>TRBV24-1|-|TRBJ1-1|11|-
CATSDGGRAFF
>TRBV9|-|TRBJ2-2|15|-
CASSVERGWTGELFF
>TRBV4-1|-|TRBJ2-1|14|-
CASSQDDGDDEQFF
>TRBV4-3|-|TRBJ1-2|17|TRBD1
CASSLLLAGGVDYGYTF
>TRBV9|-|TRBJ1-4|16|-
CASSVGPATANEKLFF
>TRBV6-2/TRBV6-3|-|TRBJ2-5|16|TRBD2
CASSYSRGSGKETQYF
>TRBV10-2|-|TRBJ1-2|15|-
CASSSRGATAYGYTF
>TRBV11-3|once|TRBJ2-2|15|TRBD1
CASSAQGAGTGELFF
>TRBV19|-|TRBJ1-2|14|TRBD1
CASSIGQGSYGYTF
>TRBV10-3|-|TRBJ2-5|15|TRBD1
CAISESWGQGNPQYF
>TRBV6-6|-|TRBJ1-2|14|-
CASSPDGGAMGYTF
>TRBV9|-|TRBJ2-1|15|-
CASSVEGGTYNEQFF
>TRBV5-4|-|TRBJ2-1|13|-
CASSLERYNEQFF
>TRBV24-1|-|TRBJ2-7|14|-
CATSDFGSLYEQYF
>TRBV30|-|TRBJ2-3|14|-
CAWTLGQLTDTQYF
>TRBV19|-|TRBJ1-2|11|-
CASSMGYGYTF
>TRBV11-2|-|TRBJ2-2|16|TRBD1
CASSPRQGDYTGELFF
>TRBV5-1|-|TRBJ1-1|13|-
CASAVGEGHEAFF
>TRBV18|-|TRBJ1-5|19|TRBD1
CASSPIPGQGTGGNQPQHF
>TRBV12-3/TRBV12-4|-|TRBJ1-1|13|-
CASSYSGVTEAFF
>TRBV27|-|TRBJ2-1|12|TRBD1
CASRLQGAEQFF
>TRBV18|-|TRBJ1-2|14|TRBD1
CASSPLDREGGYTF
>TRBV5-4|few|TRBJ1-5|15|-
CASSLDGYRNQPQHF
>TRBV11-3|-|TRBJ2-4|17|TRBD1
CASSHEQGGLAKNIQYF
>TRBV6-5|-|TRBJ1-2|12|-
CASGDVGGGYTF
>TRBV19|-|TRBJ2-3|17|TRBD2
CASSTSGLAGIPDTQYF
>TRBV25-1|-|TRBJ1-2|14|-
CASSDQLSNYGYTF
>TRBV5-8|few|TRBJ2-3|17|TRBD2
CASSLEGASGVPDTQYF
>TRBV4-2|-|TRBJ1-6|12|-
CASSQANSPLHF
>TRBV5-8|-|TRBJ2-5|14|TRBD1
CASSRDRLQETQYF
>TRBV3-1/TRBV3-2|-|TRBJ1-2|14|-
CASSPEGGYYGYTF
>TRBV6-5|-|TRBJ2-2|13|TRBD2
CAFKPGGTGELFF
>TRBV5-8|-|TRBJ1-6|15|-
CASSLGLSYNSPLHF
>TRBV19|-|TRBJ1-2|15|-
CASSIPLGAGYGYTF
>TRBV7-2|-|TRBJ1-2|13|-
CASSLAMLGGYTF